The 5 T cell receptor beta chains below all came from one sample that was sequenced in a study of low-dose radiotherapy and immunotherapy resistance in tumors. The time point was: after trial treatment. Described treatment: LDRT plus nivolumab, ipilimumab, low-dose cyclophosphamide and aspirin (RACIN trial). First-strand cDNA relied on TRAV- and TRBV-specific primers spanning alpha and beta chains. Amplification, which lasted roughly 22 PCR cycles, used a constant-region primer and V-primer adapter to amplify TCRs. TCRdb reprocessed the reads via MiXCR and lists one record per CDR3 protein. The table includes about 30,000 distinct CDR3 sequences, about 49% detected once. The sample here was PBMCs, taken after low-dose radiotherapy plus immunotherapy. The receptors stem from a male donor with gallbladder cancer.

The chain carries TRBV7-9 and TRBJ2-5, with TRBD1 identical over 10 bases. CDR3 size: 15 residues. The germline CDR1 and CDR2 sequences are SEHNR and FQNEAQ (reference sequence). Unmatched junction bases numbered 0, after V lost 1 base and J lost 1 base. The CDR3 DNA is TGTGCCAGCAGCTTAGGGGACAGGGGCCAAGAGACCCAGTACTTC. This encodes CASSLGDRGQETQYF.

This clonotype was picked up a small number of times. V and J are TRBV19 and TRBJ1-6; 8 bases map to TRBD1. This CDR3 is 16 amino acids long. V dropped 4 bases and J dropped 7; count of bases not matched to a gene: 9. The germline gives CDR1 LNHDA, CDR2 SQIVND (reference sequence). CDR3: CASSTDRGAGNSPLHF. The CDR3 bases are TGTGCCAGTAGTACAGACAGGGGCGCGGGAAATTCACCCCTCCACTTT. The entire variable domain, with the rest obtained from reference TRBV19 and TRBJ1-6, is as follows: DGGITQSPKYLFRKEGQNVTLSCEQNLNHDAMYWYRQDPGQGLRLIYYSQIVNDFQKGDIAEGYSVSREKKESFPLTVTSAQKNPTAFYLCASSTDRGAGNSPLHFGNGTRLTVT.

This clonotype was observed a handful of times. A far larger clone is just one base off, so this is likely a read error. The chain joins TRBV3-1 to TRBJ2-7, with D perhaps assigned TRBD1 or TRBD2 (5 bases each). The CDR3 spans 15 residues. Looked up from germline, CDR1 is LGHDT and CDR2 is YNNKEL (reference sequence). Trimming pared 4 bases from V and 7 bases from J, leaving 20 bases between. CDR3 sequence: CASSLGTRLNNEQYF. CDR3 DNA: TGTGCCAGCAGCCTCGGGACCCGGCTAAACAATGAGCAGTACTTC.

Comments on this clonotype: A far larger clone is one base from this, pointing to a likely read error. The chain employs TRBV5-4 and TRBJ2-7, with D maybe TRBD2 (6 bases). V lost 4 bases to trimming and J lost 7 bases, with 24 bases between them. The CDR3 loop spans 16 amino acids. From germline, CDR1 is SGHNT and CDR2 YYREEE (reference sequence). CDR3: CASSGASESSYNEQYF. The CDR3 DNA reads as TGTGCCAGCAGCGGGGCTAGCGAAAGCTCCTACAATGAGCAGTACTTC.

This clonotype ranks as medium-sized. The V call is TRBV20-1, the J call TRBJ1-3, with TRBD1 as a possible D gene (5 bases). The CDR3 extends over 14 amino acids. Per germline, CDR1 DFQATT and CDR2 SNEGSKA (reference sequence). Between the trimmed V and J ends, which lost 3 bases and 7 bases, there was a span of 16 bases. This CDR3 reads CSARGLWAENTIYF. CDR3 DNA sequence: TGCAGTGCTAGGGGACTGTGGGCTGAGAACACCATATATTTT.